The rows below give T cell receptor beta chains drawn from one sample of a study of blood T cell repertoires in COVID-19. The assay was immunoSEQ multiplex PCR, and TCRdb's table has in-frame clones only and misses some. The data contain under 150,000 clones, almost 80% of them seen just once; the ten biggest clones take up under 10%. Material for sequencing was peripheral blood. Every receptor here comes from a man aged 50-59 years with active or convalescent COVID-19. CDR3s include the opening cysteine and the closing phenylalanine or tryptophan. A D gene is named only where the DNA matches it firmly. Clone sizes are given selectively: once, few, many, or a class where the clone is expanded.

j_gene	d_gene	v_gene	abundance	CDR3aa	CDR3nt
TRBJ2-1	TRBD2	TRBV30	NA	CAWSEAGVVEQFF	TGTGCCTGGAGTGAAGCGGGAGTGGTTGAGCAGTTCTTC
TRBJ1-4	NA	TRBV3-1/TRBV3-2	NA	CASSQEGQGMVGNEKLFF	TGTGCCAGCAGCCAAGAGGGGCAAGGGATGGTTGGTAATGAAAAACTGTTTTTT
TRBJ2-7	NA	TRBV5-4	NA	CASSLEGPHREQYF	TGTGCCAGCAGCTTGGAGGGGCCTCATCGGGAGCAGTACTTC
TRBJ2-3	TRBD1	TRBV28	NA	CASSLFTGGADTQYF	TGTGCCAGCAGTCTCTTTACAGGGGGAGCAGATACGCAGTATTTT
TRBJ1-2	TRBD1	TRBV19	NA	CASRDRAMGGYTF	TGTGCCAGTCGAGACAGGGCCATGGGGGGCTACACCTTC
TRBJ2-5	TRBD2	TRBV11-2	many	CASSKLAGEETQYF	TGTGCCAGCAGCAAACTAGCGGGAGAGGAGACCCAGTACTTC
TRBJ2-1	NA	TRBV15	once	CATSRDRSGSLYNEQFF	TGTGCCACCAGCAGAGATAGAAGCGGGTCCCTTTACAATGAGCAGTTCTTC
TRBJ2-7	NA	TRBV27	NA	CASSSQVTIDEQYF	TGTGCCAGCAGTTCCCAGGTCACGATAGACGAGCAGTACTTC
TRBJ2-7	NA	TRBV9	NA	CASSVEAGSYEQYF	TGTGCCAGCAGCGTAGAGGCGGGTTCCTACGAGCAGTACTTC
TRBJ2-1	TRBD2	TRBV5-8	few	CASSFSGRSYNEQFF	TGTGCCAGCAGCTTCAGCGGGAGGTCCTACAATGAGCAGTTCTTC